These T cell receptor beta chains were read from a single sample in a study of control samples from healthy donors and cancer patients. Assay: immunoSEQ multiplex PCR; the TCRdb copy retains only in-frame clones and omits some. This table holds 150,000 to 200,000 clones, over 85% found once. Input material: blood. The receptors were sampled from a man younger than 35 in good health. Both conserved end residues are part of each CDR3. A D gene is named only where the DNA matches it firmly. Some rows have no size entry. The others give once, few or many, or a class for an expanded clone.

V gene	clone size	D gene	J gene	CDR3 protein	CDR3 DNA
TRBV2	NA	TRBD2	TRBJ2-1	CASSVASGGAYNEQFF	TGTGCCAGCAGTGTAGCTAGCGGGGGTGCCTACAATGAGCAGTTCTTC
TRBV2	NA	NA	TRBJ2-4	CASSSGVNIQYF	TGTGCCAGCAGCTCAGGGGTAAACATTCAGTACTTC
TRBV28	NA	NA	TRBJ1-5	CASESGQPQHF	TGTGCCAGCGAGTCTGGTCAGCCCCAGCATTTT
TRBV7-3	NA	TRBD2	TRBJ2-7	CASSLGGGADEQYF	TGTGCCAGCAGCTTAGGCGGGGGGGCCGACGAGCAGTACTTC
TRBV24-1	NA	TRBD1	TRBJ2-1	CATSDPGQGLNNEQFF	TGTGCCACCAGTGATCCTGGACAGGGACTCAACAATGAGCAGTTCTTC
TRBV18	once	NA	TRBJ1-2	CASSSNRENYGYTF	TGTGCCAGCTCTTCAAACAGGGAGAACTATGGCTACACCTTC
TRBV25-1	few	NA	TRBJ2-5	CASSEGGKETQYF	TGTGCCAGCAGTGAAGGAGGTAAAGAGACCCAGTACTTC
TRBV15	once	TRBD1	TRBJ2-7	CATSRVTGGGYEQYF	TGTGCCACCAGCAGAGTGACAGGGGGAGGCTACGAGCAGTACTTC
TRBV12-3/TRBV12-4	once	NA	TRBJ2-1	CASSARGATEQFF	TGTGCCAGCAGTGCACGGGGGGCCACTGAGCAGTTCTTC
TRBV11-2	NA	NA	TRBJ1-3	CASSLAPGPGNTIYF	TGTGCCAGCAGCTTAGCCCCTGGGCCTGGAAACACCATATATTTT
TRBV19	few	NA	TRBJ2-7	CATLRGSEQYF	TGTGCCACCTTGCGGGGCTCCGAGCAGTACTTC
TRBV6-4	NA	NA	TRBJ2-7	CASSDSKGEQYF	TGTGCCAGCAGTGACTCCAAGGGCGAGCAGTACTTC
TRBV27	NA	NA	TRBJ2-2	CASSLSNGVGELFF	TGTGCCAGCAGTTTATCGAACGGGGTCGGGGAGCTGTTTTTT
TRBV29-1	NA	TRBD1	TRBJ1-4	CSVWDRGVATNEKLFF	TGCAGCGTTTGGGACAGGGGGGTTGCAACTAATGAAAAACTGTTTTTT
TRBV9	NA	TRBD2	TRBJ2-3	CASSSRGAGADTQYF	TGTGCCAGCAGCTCGCGGGGGGCCGGGGCAGATACGCAGTATTTT
TRBV3-1/TRBV3-2	NA	NA	TRBJ2-1	CASSQGGNEQFF	TGTGCCAGCAGCCAAGGGGGGAATGAGCAGTTCTTC
TRBV7-2	NA	TRBD1	TRBJ1-2	CASSLGVGQGAGYTF	TGTGCCAGCAGCTTAGGAGTTGGACAGGGGGCTGGCTACACCTTC
TRBV2	NA	NA	TRBJ1-1	CASTLEGQGSTEAFF	TGTGCCAGCACCCTTGAAGGCCAGGGAAGCACTGAAGCTTTCTTT
TRBV7-3	NA	NA	TRBJ2-3	CASSQDWSADTQYF	TGTGCCAGCAGTCAAGACTGGAGCGCAGATACGCAGTATTTT
TRBV14	NA	NA	TRBJ1-1	CASSQSLNTEAFF	TGTGCCAGCAGCCAATCCTTAAACACTGAAGCTTTCTTT
TRBV19	NA	NA	TRBJ2-3	CASSRVWGGNPDTQYF	TGTGCCAGTTCCCGGGTTTGGGGGGGCAACCCAGATACGCAGTATTTT
TRBV19	NA	NA	TRBJ2-2	CASAYTGELFF	TGTGCCAGTGCTTACACCGGGGAGCTGTTTTTT
TRBV19	NA	NA	TRBJ2-7	CASSPGLRPYEQYF	TGTGCCAGTAGCCCAGGACTGAGACCCTACGAGCAGTACTTC
TRBV5-1	NA	NA	TRBJ2-4	CASRDLAKNIQYF	TGCGCCAGCAGGGACTTAGCCAAAAACATTCAGTACTTC
TRBV7-3	once	NA	TRBJ2-1	CASSPGTSRPYEQFF	TGTGCCAGCAGCCCCGGGACATCTAGGCCTTACGAGCAGTTCTTC
TRBV5-1	once	NA	TRBJ1-1	CASSRGTLNTEAFF	TGCGCCAGCAGCCGCGGGACACTGAACACTGAAGCTTTCTTT
TRBV27	NA	TRBD1	TRBJ2-2	CASRPGQGLRGTGELFF	TGTGCCAGCAGACCGGGACAGGGGCTCCGTGGGACCGGGGAGCTGTTTTTT
TRBV6-5	NA	NA	TRBJ1-2	CASKPGPNYGYTF	TGTGCCAGCAAACCGGGGCCCAACTATGGCTACACCTTC
TRBV30	NA	NA	TRBJ1-6	CAWRTRSSYNSPLHF	TGTGCCTGGAGAACCAGGAGCTCCTATAATTCACCCCTCCACTTT
TRBV5-1	NA	NA	TRBJ1-1	CASNREFGNTEAFF	TGCGCCAGTAACAGGGAATTCGGGAACACTGAAGCTTTCTTT
TRBV11-1	NA	NA	TRBJ2-3	CASSLARSGDHTDTQYF	TGTGCCAGCAGCTTAGCGCGGAGCGGAGACCACACAGATACGCAGTATTTT
TRBV12-5	NA	TRBD1	TRBJ2-7	CASGPGTGGRNEQYF	TGTGCTAGTGGCCCAGGGACAGGGGGAAGGAACGAGCAGTACTTC
TRBV2	NA	TRBD1	TRBJ1-5	CASNGQGIQPQHF	TGTGCCAGCAACGGACAGGGGATTCAGCCCCAGCATTTT
TRBV6-5	once	NA	TRBJ2-1	CASRIQGGDDEQFF	TGTGCCAGCAGGATACAGGGAGGGGACGATGAGCAGTTCTTC
TRBV24-1	NA	NA	TRBJ2-1	CATSAPDSYNEQFF	TGTGCCACCAGTGCCCCCGACAGCTACAATGAGCAGTTCTTC
TRBV5-1	NA	NA	TRBJ1-2	CASSLGAFAEGYTF	TGCGCCAGCAGCTTGGGCGCATTCGCGGAGGGCTACACCTTC
TRBV9	NA	TRBD1	TRBJ1-1	CASSLTTGLNTEAFF	TGTGCCAGCAGCCTAACGACAGGGTTGAACACTGAAGCTTTCTTT
TRBV7-3	NA	TRBD1	TRBJ1-2	CASSQDRGYGYTF	TGTGCCAGCAGCCAGGACAGGGGCTATGGCTACACCTTC
TRBV2	NA	NA	TRBJ2-3	CASILLSGGALSDTQYF	TGTGCCAGCATCCTCTTATCAGGGGGGGCCCTATCCGATACGCAGTATTTT
TRBV5-4	few	NA	TRBJ2-2	CASSRDSTTGELFF	TGTGCCAGCAGCAGGGACTCTACCACCGGGGAGCTGTTTTTT
TRBV19	NA	NA	TRBJ1-1	CASSPLRDLNTEAFF	TGTGCCAGTAGTCCCCTCAGGGACCTGAACACTGAAGCTTTCTTT
TRBV6-1	NA	TRBD1	TRBJ2-7	CASSEGTGADEQYF	TGTGCCAGCAGTGAAGGGACAGGGGCGGACGAGCAGTACTTC
TRBV28	NA	NA	TRBJ2-3	CASSLPAVRVTDTQYF	TGTGCCAGCAGTTTACCGGCAGTCAGGGTAACAGATACGCAGTATTTT
TRBV30	once	TRBD1	TRBJ1-1	CAWDRVGTEAFF	TGTGCCTGGGACAGGGTAGGGACTGAAGCTTTCTTT
TRBV6-5	NA	TRBD2	TRBJ2-5	CASRVGGSETQYF	TGTGCCAGCAGAGTCGGGGGGAGTGAGACCCAGTACTTC
TRBV5-1	NA	NA	TRBJ1-6	CASLLGREGVLGGPLHF	TGCGCCAGCCTTCTCGGGCGAGAGGGGGTGTTAGGTGGACCCCTCCACTTT
TRBV18	NA	TRBD2	TRBJ2-4	CASSEAGAENIQYF	TGTGCCAGCTCCGAGGCGGGAGCCGAAAACATTCAGTACTTC
TRBV24-1	NA	NA	TRBJ2-3	CATSDPGDSTDTQYF	TGTGCCACCAGTGATCCAGGAGACAGCACAGATACGCAGTATTTT
TRBV10-2	NA	TRBD2	TRBJ2-5	CASSWTRGETQYF	TGCGCCAGCAGTTGGACTAGAGGGGAGACCCAGTACTTC
TRBV6-6	NA	NA	TRBJ1-4	CASSYSRPPTNEKLFF	TGTGCCAGCAGTTACAGTCGCCCGCCAACTAATGAAAAACTGTTTTTT
TRBV11-2	NA	TRBD1	TRBJ2-1	CASSRGTGVGNEQFF	TGTGCCAGCAGTCGAGGGACAGGGGTTGGGAATGAGCAGTTCTTC
TRBV5-6	NA	NA	TRBJ2-5	CASRRTSQETQYF	TGTGCCAGTCGACGGACCAGCCAAGAGACCCAGTACTTC
TRBV9	NA	NA	TRBJ2-1	CASSGNEQFF	TGTGCCAGCAGCGGAAATGAGCAGTTCTTC
TRBV27	NA	NA	TRBJ2-1	CASSRSVLTYNEQFF	TGTGCCAGCAGCCGTAGCGTACTTACCTACAATGAGCAGTTCTTC
TRBV29-1	NA	NA	TRBJ1-4	CSVRGSDEKLFF	TGCAGCGTCCGAGGGTCCGATGAAAAACTGTTTTTT
TRBV6-5	NA	NA	TRBJ1-5	CASTKQAYSNQPQHF	TGTGCCAGCACTAAACAGGCGTATAGCAATCAGCCCCAGCATTTT
TRBV29-1	few	TRBD1	TRBJ2-7	CSVGTGDFYEQYF	TGCAGCGTTGGGACAGGGGACTTCTACGAGCAGTACTTC
TRBV10-3	NA	TRBD1	TRBJ2-7	CAISERTGSNEQYF	TGTGCCATCAGCGAGAGGACAGGGTCCAACGAGCAGTACTTC
TRBV5-1	NA	NA	TRBJ1-2	CASSLSTRDYGYTF	TGCGCCAGCAGCTTGAGTACCAGGGACTATGGCTACACCTTC